Listed here are 12 T cell receptor beta chains from one sample, sequenced in a study of blood T cells in healthy people across ages. Sample-barcoded 5' priming and a J-beta primer mix drove a second PCR of roughly 7 to 11 cycles. TCRdb re-derived calls from the 5' RACE reads in MiXCR, one entry per CDR3 protein. The data hold 1.5 million to 2 million distinct CDR3 sequences, with 28% observed a single time. The specimen was blood. The receptor set was obtained from a woman younger than 45 in good health.

Turning to this clonotype: A much more abundant neighbour one base away suggests this may be a read error. This sequence joins TRBV29-1 and TRBJ2-7; D unclear. Germline V gene lookup returns CDR1 SQVTM and CDR2 ANQGSEA. The CDR3 consists of 11 residues. The CDR3 spells CGVLGSYEQYF. Here the CDR3 DNA reads TGCGGCGTTTTGGGATCTTACGAGCAGTACTTC.

This clonotype was picked up a small number of times. V and J are TRBV28 and TRBJ2-5; weak D call: TRBD1 (5 bases). V was cut by 5 bases and J by 4 bases, with 17 bases left in between. The CDR3 covers 15 residues. Germline V gene lookup returns CDR1 MDHEN and CDR2 SYDVKM. The DNA of the CDR3 is TGTGCCAGCAGTACCTACTCGACAGTAGGAGAGACCCAGTACTTC. It is translated as CASSTYSTVGETQYF.

The rearrangement uses TRBV6-5 and TRBJ1-6; D gene ambiguous. V lost 0 bases to trimming and J lost 0 bases, with 15 bases between them. Germline assignment: CDR1 MNHEY and CDR2 SVGAGI. CDR3 length: 19 amino acids. This CDR3 is CASSYSVLSPSSYNSPLHF. The CDR3 coding sequence is TGTGCCAGCAGTTACTCGGTACTAAGCCCCAGCTCCTATAATTCACCCCTCCACTTT.

The V gene is TRBV6-1, the J gene TRBJ2-1, with TRBD2 identical over 8 bases. The CDR3 spans 16 residues. After removal of 7 bases from V and 6 bases from J, the junction contained 14 bases not matched to a gene. Germline loops: CDR1 MNHNS, CDR2 SASEGT. The CDR3 DNA reads TGTGCCAGCACCTCAAGGATGGGCGGGGGGCGCAATGAGCAGTTCTTC. It specifies CASTSRMGGGRNEQFF.

This clonotype has a handful of counts. This chain uses TRBV27 with TRBJ1-2; D might be TRBD1 (6 bases). Germline V gene sequence: CDR1 MNHEY, CDR2 SMNVEV (reference sequence). Trimming pared 4 bases from V and 11 bases from J, leaving 20 bases between. The CDR3 covers 14 residues. The CDR3 loop is CASSSGAEPPLYTF. CDR3 DNA sequence: TGTGCCAGCAGTTCGGGGGCGGAGCCACCGCTTTACACCTTC.

This clonotype showed up just a few times. The chain employs TRBV29-1 and TRBJ1-1; 9 bases match TRBD1. CDR1 and CDR2 (germline): SQVTM, ANQGSEA. The CDR3 totals 13 residues. Germline trimming cut 4 bases from V and 5 bases from J; bases unmatched to any gene: 5. The CDR3 DNA follows: TGCAGCGTTGGTCGGGGACAGGGTACTGAAGCTTTCTTT. Protein sequence: CSVGRGQGTEAFF.

The J gene is TRBJ1-4, the V gene TRBV2; no clear D. The CDR3 is 15 residues long. Germline V lookup: CDR1 SNHLY, CDR2 FYNNEI. Trimming took off 5 bases at V and 2 bases at J, with 12 bases between the two ends. This CDR3 reads CASSRSPETNEKLFF. The CDR3 DNA reads TGTGCCAGCAGTAGGAGCCCCGAGACTAATGAAAAACTGTTTTTT.

In its sample, this clonotype was seen a few times. The rearrangement uses TRBV5-5 and TRBJ2-3; D call uncertain. V was trimmed by 3 bases and J by 3 bases, leaving 14 bases between them. The germline V gene has CDR1 SGHKS and CDR2 YYEKEE (reference sequence). This CDR3 spans 15 amino acids. The CDR3 sequence is CASSSSSIGTDTQYF. Here the CDR3 DNA reads TGTGCCAGCAGCTCCTCCTCGATCGGGACAGATACGCAGTATTTT.

As for this clonotype: The germline gene is not matched at one end of the junction; a read error may be the cause. The V and J genes are TRBV25-1 and TRBJ1-3; 7 positions agree with TRBD1. Looked up from germline, CDR1 is MGHDK and CDR2 is SYGVNS. This CDR3 region has 16 residues. The CDR3 DNA sequence: TGTGCCAGTGTAAGCCCAGGGGGGATGAAAGGAAACGCCATATATTTT. It yields the protein CASVSPGGMKGNAIYF.

Concerning this clonotype itself: A read error may explain this, as a much larger clone is one base away. The chain recombines TRBV6-4 with TRBJ2-7; 8 nucleotides line up with TRBD1. This CDR3 has 13 residues. Germline CDR1 is MRHNA and CDR2 is SNTAGT. The CDR3 protein is CAVRQGTPYERYF. CDR3 nucleotides: TGTGCCGTTAGACAGGGGACACCCTACGAGCGGTACTTC.

The genes are TRBV20-1 and TRBJ1-5, with D unclear. In germline, CDR1 is DFQATT, CDR2 SNEGSKA (reference sequence). V lost 6 bases, J lost 6 bases, and 15 bases lay in between. This CDR3 has 13 amino acids. The CDR3 reads CSALEEGSQPQHF. For the CDR3, the DNA is TGCAGTGCCCTCGAGGAGGGCAGTCAGCCCCAGCATTTT.

The V gene is TRBV7-2, the J gene TRBJ1-2, with D tentatively TRBD1 (5 bases). Trimming stripped 1 base from V and 0 bases from J, with 15 bases between. Germline loops: CDR1 SGHTA, CDR2 FQGNSA. The CDR3 contains 17 residues. The CDR3 DNA reads TGTGCCAGCAGCTTAGGGTCATCGGGGGGATCTAACTATGGCTACACCTTC. This gives the protein CASSLGSSGGSNYGYTF.